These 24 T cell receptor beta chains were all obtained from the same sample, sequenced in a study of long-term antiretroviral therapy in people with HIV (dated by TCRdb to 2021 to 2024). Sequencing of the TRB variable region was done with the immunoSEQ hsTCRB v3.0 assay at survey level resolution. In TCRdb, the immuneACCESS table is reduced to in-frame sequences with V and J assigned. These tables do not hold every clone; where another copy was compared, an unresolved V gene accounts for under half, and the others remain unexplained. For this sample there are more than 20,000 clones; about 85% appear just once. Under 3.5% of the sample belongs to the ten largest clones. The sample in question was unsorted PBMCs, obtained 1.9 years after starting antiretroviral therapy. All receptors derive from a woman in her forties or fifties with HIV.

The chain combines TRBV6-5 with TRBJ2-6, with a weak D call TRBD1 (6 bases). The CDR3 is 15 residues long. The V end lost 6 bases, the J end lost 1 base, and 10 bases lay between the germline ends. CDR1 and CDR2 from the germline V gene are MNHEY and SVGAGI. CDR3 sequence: CASSSRGSGANVLTF. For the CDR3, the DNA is TGTGCCAGCAGCTCCAGGGGATCTGGGGCCAACGTCCTGACTTTC.

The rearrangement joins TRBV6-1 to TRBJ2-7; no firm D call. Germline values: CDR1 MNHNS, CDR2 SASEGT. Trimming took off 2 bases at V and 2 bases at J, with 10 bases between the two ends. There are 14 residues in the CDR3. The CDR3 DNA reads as TGTGCCAGCAGTGAATCTGCCAGAACCTACGAGCAGTACTTC. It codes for CASSESARTYEQYF.

CDR3 sequence (DNA): TGTGCCAGCAGCCTAGACCCGGGGGCGCGTGAGCAGTTCTTC. Translated, it gives CASSLDPGAREQFF. The V call is TRBV7-2, the J call TRBJ2-1; D may match TRBD1 or TRBD2 (6 bases each). This CDR3 is built from 14 residues. V was shortened by 5 bases and J by 9 bases, with 17 bases between the two germline ends. Germline V CDR1 and CDR2: SGHTA, FQGNSA. The whole variable domain, filled in from reference TRBV7-2 and TRBJ2-1, reads GAGVSQSPSNKVTEKGKDVELRCDPISGHTALYWYRQSLGQGLEFLIYFQGNSAPDKSGLPSDRFSAERTGGSVSTLTIQRTQQEDSAVYLCASSLDPGAREQFFGPGTRLTVL.

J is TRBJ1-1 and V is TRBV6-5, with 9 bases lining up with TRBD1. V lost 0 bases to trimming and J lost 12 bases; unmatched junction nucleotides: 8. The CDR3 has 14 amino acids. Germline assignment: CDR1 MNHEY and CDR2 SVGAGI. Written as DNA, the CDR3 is TGTGCCAGCAGTTACTCTATGGACAGGGGTTCTCCTTTCTTT. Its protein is CASSYSMDRGSPFF.

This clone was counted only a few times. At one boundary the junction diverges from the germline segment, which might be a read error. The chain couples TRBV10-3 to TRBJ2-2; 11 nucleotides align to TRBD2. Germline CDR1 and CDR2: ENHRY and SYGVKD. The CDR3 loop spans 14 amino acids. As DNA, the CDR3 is TGTGCCACCAGTAGCGGGGGGGAGATCGGGGAGCTGTTTTTT. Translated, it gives CATSSGGEIGELFF.

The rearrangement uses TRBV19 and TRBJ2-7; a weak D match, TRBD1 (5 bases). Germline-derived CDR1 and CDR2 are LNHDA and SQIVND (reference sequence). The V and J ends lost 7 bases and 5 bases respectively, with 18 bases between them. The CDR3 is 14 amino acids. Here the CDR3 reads CASKPEAGSHEQYF. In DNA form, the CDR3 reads TGTGCCAGTAAACCCGAAGCAGGGTCCCACGAGCAGTACTTC.

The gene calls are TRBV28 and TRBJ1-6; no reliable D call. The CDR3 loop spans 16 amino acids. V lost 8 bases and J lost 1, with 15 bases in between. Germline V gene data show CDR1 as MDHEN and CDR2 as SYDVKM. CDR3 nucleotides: TGTGCCAGCGGTAGTATGGGGAAGTCCTATAATTCACCCCTCCACTTT. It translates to CASGSMGKSYNSPLHF. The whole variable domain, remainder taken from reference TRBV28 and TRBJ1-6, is DVKVTQSSRYLVKRTGEKVFLECVQDMDHENMFWYRQDPGLGLRLIYFSYDVKMKEKGDIPEGYSVSREKKERFSLILESASTNQTSMYLCASGSMGKSYNSPLHFGNGTRLTVT.

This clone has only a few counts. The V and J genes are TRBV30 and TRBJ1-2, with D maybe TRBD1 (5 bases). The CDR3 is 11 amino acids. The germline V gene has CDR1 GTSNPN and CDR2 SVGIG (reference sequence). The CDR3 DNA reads TGTGTCGGTGGAACGGGGGTACGCTACACCTTC. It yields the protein CVGGTGVRYTF. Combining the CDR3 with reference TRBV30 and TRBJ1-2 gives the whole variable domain SQTIHQWPATLVQPVGSPLSLECTVEGTSNPNLYWYRQAAGRGLQLLFYSVGIGQISSEVPQNLSASRPQDRQFILSSKKLLLSDSGFYLCVGGTGVRYTFGSGTRLTVV.

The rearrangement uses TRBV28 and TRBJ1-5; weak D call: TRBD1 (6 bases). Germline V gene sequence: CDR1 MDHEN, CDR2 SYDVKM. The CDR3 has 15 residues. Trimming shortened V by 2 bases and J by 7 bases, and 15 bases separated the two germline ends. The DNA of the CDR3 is TGTGCCAGCAGTTTACGGCAGGGGCAGGGGCAGCCCCAGCATTTT. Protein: CASSLRQGQGQPQHF.

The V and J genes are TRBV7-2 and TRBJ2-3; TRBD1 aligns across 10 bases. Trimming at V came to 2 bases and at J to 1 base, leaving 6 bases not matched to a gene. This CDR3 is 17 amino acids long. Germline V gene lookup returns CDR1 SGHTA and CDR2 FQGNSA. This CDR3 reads CASSLNPGTGGTDTQYF. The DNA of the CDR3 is TGTGCCAGCAGCTTAAACCCCGGGACAGGGGGCACAGATACGCAGTATTTT.

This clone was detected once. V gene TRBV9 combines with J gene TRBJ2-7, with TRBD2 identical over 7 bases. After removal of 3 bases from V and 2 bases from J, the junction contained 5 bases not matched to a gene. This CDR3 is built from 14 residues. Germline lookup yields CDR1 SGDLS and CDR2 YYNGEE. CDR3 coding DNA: TGTGCCAGCAGCGCAACGGGGGGTCCCTACGAGCAGTACTTC. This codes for CASSATGGPYEQYF.

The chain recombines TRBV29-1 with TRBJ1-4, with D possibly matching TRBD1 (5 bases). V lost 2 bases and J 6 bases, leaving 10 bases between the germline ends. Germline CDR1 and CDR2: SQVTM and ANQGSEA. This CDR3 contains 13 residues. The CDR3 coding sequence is TGCAGCGTTGAAAGGGAGGGGCATGAAAAACTGTTTTTT. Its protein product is CSVEREGHEKLFF.

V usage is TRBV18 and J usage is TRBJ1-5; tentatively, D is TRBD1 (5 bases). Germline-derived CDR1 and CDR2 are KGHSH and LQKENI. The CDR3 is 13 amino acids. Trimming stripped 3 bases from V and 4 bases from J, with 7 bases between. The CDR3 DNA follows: TGTGCCAGCTCACCGGGGCTAAATCAGCCCCAGCATTTT. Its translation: CASSPGLNQPQHF. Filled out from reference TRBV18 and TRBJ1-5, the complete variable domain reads NAGVMQNPRHLVRRRGQEARLRCSPMKGHSHVYWYRQLPEEGLKFMVYLQKENIIDESGMPKERFSAEFPKEGPSILRIQQVVRGDSAAYFCASSPGLNQPQHFGDGTRLSIL.

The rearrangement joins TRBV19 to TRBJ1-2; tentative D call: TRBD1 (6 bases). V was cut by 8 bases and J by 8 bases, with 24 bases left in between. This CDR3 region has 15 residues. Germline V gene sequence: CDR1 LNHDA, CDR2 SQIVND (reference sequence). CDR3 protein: CASRDAIQGIEGYTF. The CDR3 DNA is TGTGCCAGTCGAGATGCAATACAGGGAATTGAAGGCTACACCTTC.

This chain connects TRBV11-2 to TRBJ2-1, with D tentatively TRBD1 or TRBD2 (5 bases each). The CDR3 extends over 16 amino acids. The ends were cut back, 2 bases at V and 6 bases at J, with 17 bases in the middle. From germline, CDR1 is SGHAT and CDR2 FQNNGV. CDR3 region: CASSLPHGGIINEQFF. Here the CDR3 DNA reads TGTGCCAGCAGCTTACCTCATGGGGGAATCATCAATGAGCAGTTCTTC.

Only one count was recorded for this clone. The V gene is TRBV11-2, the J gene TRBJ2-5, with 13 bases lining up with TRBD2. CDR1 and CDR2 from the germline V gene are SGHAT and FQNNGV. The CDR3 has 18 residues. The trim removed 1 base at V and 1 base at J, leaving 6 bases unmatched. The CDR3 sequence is CASSLVGTSGVFQETQYF. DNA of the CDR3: TGTGCCAGCAGCTTAGTGGGGACTAGCGGGGTTTTCCAAGAGACCCAGTACTTC.

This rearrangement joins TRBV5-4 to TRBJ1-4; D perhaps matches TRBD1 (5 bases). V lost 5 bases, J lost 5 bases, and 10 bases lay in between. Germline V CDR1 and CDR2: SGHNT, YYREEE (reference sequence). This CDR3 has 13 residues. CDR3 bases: TGTGCCAGCAGTCCCAGGGAGAATGAAAAACTGTTTTTT. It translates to CASSPRENEKLFF.

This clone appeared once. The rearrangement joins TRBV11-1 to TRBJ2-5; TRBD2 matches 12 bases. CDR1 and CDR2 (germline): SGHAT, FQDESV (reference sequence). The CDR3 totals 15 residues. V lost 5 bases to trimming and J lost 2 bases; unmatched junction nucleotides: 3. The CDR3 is CASSPGLAGQETQYF. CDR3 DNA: TGTGCCAGCAGCCCCGGACTAGCGGGACAAGAGACCCAGTACTTC.

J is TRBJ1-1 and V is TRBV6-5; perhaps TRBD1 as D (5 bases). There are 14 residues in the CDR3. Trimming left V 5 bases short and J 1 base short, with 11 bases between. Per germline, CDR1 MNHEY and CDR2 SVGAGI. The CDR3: CASSDGTRNTEAFF. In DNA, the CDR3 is TGTGCCAGCAGTGACGGGACGAGGAACACTGAAGCTTTCTTT.

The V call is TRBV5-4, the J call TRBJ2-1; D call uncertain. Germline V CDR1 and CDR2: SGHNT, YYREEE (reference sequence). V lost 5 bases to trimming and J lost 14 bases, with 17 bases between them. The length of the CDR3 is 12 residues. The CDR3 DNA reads TGTGCCAGCAGTGGCGTAGGAGACGAGGAGTTCTTC. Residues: CASSGVGDEEFF.

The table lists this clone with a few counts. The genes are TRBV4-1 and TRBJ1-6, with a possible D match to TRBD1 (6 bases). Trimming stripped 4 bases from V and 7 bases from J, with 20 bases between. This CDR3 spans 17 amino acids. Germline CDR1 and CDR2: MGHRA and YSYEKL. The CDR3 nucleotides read TGCGCCAGCAGCCTACCCCAGCCCCGGGGGCAAAATTCACCCCTCCACTTT. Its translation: CASSLPQPRGQNSPLHF.

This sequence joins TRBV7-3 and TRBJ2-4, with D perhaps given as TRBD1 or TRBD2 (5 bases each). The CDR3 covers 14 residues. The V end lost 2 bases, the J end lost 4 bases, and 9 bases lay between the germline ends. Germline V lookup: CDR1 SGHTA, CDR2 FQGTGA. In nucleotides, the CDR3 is TGTGCCAGCAGCTTAGGGGGTAGTAAAAACATTCAGTACTTC. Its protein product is CASSLGGSKNIQYF.

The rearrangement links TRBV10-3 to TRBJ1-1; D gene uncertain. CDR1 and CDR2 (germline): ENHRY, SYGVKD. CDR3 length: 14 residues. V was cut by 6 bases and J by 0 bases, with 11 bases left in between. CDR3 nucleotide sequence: TGTGCCATCAGATCCGGGAGCCTGAACACTGAAGCTTTCTTT. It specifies CAIRSGSLNTEAFF.

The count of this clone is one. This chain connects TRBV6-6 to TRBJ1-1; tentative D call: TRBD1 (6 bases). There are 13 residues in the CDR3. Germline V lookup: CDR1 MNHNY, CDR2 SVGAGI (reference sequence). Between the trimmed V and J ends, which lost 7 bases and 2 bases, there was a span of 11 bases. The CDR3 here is CASIMTGNTEAFF. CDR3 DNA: TGTGCCAGCATTATGACAGGAAACACTGAAGCTTTCTTT.